This T cell receptor (beta chain) derives from a study of OX40 agonist ivuxolimab in advanced cancers. Repertoires were generated with immunoSEQ multiplex PCR, while TCRdb's copy carries only in-frame clones and drops some. The table shows some 57,000 clones, with roughly 85% occurring only once. Germline assignment: CDR1 SNHLY and CDR2 FYNNEI. Trimming at V came to 8 bases and at J to 8 bases, leaving 7 bases not matched to a gene. This CDR3 region has 12 residues. Sequenced here: CD4+ or CD8+ T cells sorted from blood, sampled in a trial of the OX40 agonist ivuxolimab. This TCR was sampled from an adult with an advanced solid tumor such as melanoma, head and neck, liver or kidney cancer. The chain carries TRBV2 and TRBJ1-2; 8 nucleotides match TRBD1. In nucleotides, the CDR3 is TGTGCCAGCGCAACGGACAGGGACGGCTACACCTTC. This encodes CASATDRDGYTF.